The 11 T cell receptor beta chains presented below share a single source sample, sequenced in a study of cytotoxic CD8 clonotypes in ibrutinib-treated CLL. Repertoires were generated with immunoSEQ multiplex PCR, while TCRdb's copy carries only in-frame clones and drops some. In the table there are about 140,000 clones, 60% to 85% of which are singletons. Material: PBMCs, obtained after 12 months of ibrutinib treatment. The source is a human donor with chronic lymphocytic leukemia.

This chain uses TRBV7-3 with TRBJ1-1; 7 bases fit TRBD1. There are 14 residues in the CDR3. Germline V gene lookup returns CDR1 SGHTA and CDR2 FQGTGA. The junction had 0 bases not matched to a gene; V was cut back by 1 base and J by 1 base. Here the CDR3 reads CASSLNRGNTEAFF. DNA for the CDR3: TGTGCCAGCAGCTTAAACAGGGGGAACACTGAAGCTTTCTTT.

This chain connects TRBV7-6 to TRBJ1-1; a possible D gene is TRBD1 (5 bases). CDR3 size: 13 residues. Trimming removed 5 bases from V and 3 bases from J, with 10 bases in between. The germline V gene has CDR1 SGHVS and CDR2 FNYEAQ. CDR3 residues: CASSAVGDTEAFF. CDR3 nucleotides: TGTGCCAGCAGCGCCGTGGGGGACACTGAAGCTTTCTTT.

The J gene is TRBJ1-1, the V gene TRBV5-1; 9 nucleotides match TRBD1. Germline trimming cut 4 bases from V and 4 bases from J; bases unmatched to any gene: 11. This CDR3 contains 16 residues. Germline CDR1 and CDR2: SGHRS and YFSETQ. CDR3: CASSPGTGPSGTEAFF. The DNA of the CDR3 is TGCGCCAGCAGCCCGGGGACAGGGCCATCAGGCACTGAAGCTTTCTTT. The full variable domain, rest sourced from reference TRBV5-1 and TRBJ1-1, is KAGVTQTPRYLIKTRGQQVTLSCSPISGHRSVSWYQQTPGQGLQFLFEYFSETQRNKGNFPGRFSGRQFSNSRSEMNVSTLELGDSALYLCASSPGTGPSGTEAFFGQGTRLTVV.

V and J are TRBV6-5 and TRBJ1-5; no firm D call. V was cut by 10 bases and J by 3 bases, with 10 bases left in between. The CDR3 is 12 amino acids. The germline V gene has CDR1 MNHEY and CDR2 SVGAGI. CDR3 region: CAIVAINQPQHF. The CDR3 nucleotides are TGTGCCATCGTAGCAATCAATCAGCCCCAGCATTTT.

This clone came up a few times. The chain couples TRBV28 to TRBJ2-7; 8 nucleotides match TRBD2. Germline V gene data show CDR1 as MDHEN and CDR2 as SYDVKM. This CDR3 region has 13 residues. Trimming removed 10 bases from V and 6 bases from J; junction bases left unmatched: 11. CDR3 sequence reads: CATRGTRPSEQYF. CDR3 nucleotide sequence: TGTGCCACCCGCGGGACTAGACCTTCCGAGCAGTACTTC.

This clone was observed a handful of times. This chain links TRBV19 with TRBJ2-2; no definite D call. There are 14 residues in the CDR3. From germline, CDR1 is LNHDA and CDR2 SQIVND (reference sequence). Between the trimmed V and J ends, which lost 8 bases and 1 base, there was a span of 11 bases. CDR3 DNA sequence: TGTGCCAGTGCGAGACATATGAACACCGGGGAGCTGTTTTTT. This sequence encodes CASARHMNTGELFF. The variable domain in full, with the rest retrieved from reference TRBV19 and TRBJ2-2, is DGGITQSPKYLFRKEGQNVTLSCEQNLNHDAMYWYRQDPGQGLRLIYYSQIVNDFQKGDIAEGYSVSREKKESFPLTVTSAQKNPTAFYLCASARHMNTGELFFGEGSRLTVL.

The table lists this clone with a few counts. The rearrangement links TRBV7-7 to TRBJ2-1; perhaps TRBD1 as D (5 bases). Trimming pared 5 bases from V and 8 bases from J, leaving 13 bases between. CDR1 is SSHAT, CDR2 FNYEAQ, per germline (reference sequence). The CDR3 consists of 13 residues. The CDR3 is CASSKGQDYEQFF. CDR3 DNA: TGTGCCAGCAGCAAAGGACAAGACTATGAGCAGTTCTTC.

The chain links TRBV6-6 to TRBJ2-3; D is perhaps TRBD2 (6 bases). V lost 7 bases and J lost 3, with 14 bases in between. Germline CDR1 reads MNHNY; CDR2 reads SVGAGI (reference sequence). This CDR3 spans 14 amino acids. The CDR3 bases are TGTGCCAGCACTGCGGCGGGGAAAACAGATACGCAGTATTTT. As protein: CASTAAGKTDTQYF.

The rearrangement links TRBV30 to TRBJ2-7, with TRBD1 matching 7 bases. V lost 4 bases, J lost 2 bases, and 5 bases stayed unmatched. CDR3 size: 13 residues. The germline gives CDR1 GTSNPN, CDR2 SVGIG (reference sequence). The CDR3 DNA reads TGTGCCTGGACTCGGGACAGCACCTACGAGCAGTACTTC. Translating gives CAWTRDSTYEQYF. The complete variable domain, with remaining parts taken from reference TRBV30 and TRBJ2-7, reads SQTIHQWPATLVQPVGSPLSLECTVEGTSNPNLYWYRQAAGRGLQLLFYSVGIGQISSEVPQNLSASRPQDRQFILSSKKLLLSDSGFYLCAWTRDSTYEQYFGPGTRLTVT.

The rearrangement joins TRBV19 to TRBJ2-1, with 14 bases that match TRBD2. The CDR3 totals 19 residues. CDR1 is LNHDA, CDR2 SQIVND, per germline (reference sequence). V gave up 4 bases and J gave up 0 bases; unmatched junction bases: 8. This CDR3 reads CASSRGLAGVESSYNEQFF. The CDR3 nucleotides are TGTGCCAGTAGTAGGGGACTAGCGGGAGTCGAGAGCTCCTACAATGAGCAGTTCTTC.

The CDR3 loop is CASSPPVAGGRHTEAFF. CDR3 bases: TGTGCCAGCTCACCACCGGTGGCAGGGGGCAGACATACTGAAGCTTTCTTT. The gene calls are TRBV18 and TRBJ1-1; 8 nucleotides agree with TRBD1. From germline, CDR1 is KGHSH and CDR2 LQKENI. The CDR3 loop spans 17 amino acids. With V trimmed by 0 bases and J by 5 bases, 11 bases remained unmatched.